This T cell receptor (beta chain) was found in a study of CD8+CD57+ T cells in acquired aplastic anemia. The sequenced patients had an expansion of CD8+CD57+ cells seen by flow cytometry. Study results and caveats: Common to patients and controls were 25 to 30 CD8+ CDR3 sequences. Patients and controls were not found to differ significantly in CD8+ Simpson's diversity.

Note on this clonotype: Its target is not known.

The study profiled TCR beta VDJ and CDR3 using genomic DNA as template. TCRdb passed the reads through MiXCR, listing each CDR3 protein once. The sample has hundreds of thousands of distinct CDR3 sequences, about a third seen once; the top ten hold roughly 0.8%. In germline, CDR1 is MNHNS, CDR2 SASEGT. CDR3 length: 16 residues. The V and J ends lost 6 bases and 6 bases, in that order; junction bases with no gene match: 12. The TCR comes from a human donor with aplastic anemia. V is TRBV6-1 and J is TRBJ1-5; 9 bases are a match to TRBD1. The sequenced sample was sorted CD4+, CD8+, or CD8+CD57+ T cells (not recorded which) from PBMCs. CDR3 residues: CASRHRTGVSGQPQHF. The CDR3, as DNA: TGTGCCAGCAGACATAGGACAGGGGTTTCTGGTCAGCCCCAGCATTTT.